This paragraph covers one TCR beta chain sequence. There is no known antigen for this receptor. One base away there is no much larger clone; base qualities are not given. Library method: the immunoSEQ multiplex PCR assay. This immuneACCESS table, as held by TCRdb, lists in-frame sequences with V and J called but not all clones. Of the missing ones, under half trace to an unresolved V gene in checked studies; the others have no known cause. The sample table records around 150,000 clones; around 90% of these occur just once. Around 12% of the sample is taken by the ten largest. These data come from a study of control samples from healthy donors and cancer patients (dated by TCRdb to 2019 to 2021). Material: blood. This sequence was found in a man between 25 and 39 years old in good health.

The encoded CDR3 is CASGGAFF. Here is the DNA: TGTGCCTCTGGAGGCGCTTTCTTT. The chain joins TRBV28 to TRBJ1-1, with the D gene not clear enough to name. Between the V and J ends, shortened by 11 bases and 11 bases respectively, the junction contains 9 bases. CDR1 and CDR2 (MDHEN, SYDVKM) derive from the germline V gene. The CDR3 measures 8 amino acids from cysteine to phenylalanine. The sequence is cut down to CDR3 DNA, 24 bases in frame from base 1.